This T cell receptor beta chain originates from a study of persistence of HIV-infected CD4 T cells. About the research overall: Donors were ART-treated; their CMV- and Gag-responding CD4+ T cells were isolated. A median of around 8 years of suppressive ART preceded sampling.

Looked up from germline, CDR1 is SGHKS and CDR2 is YYEKEE (reference sequence). The CDR3 runs to 15 residues. Trimming removed 4 bases from V and 1 base from J; junction bases left unmatched: 5. The stimulus was an HIV-1 Gag 15-mer peptide pool, 0.85 to 1 ug/peptide/mL. Sorted nonresponding memory CD4+ T cells were CD40L-negative, CD69-negative, CD45RO-high. Inclusion required CMV-positive serology and CD4+ counts above 400 cells/uL. For approximately 17 hours, CD8-depleted PBMCs received anti-CD28/CD49d costimulation, a CD40-blocking antibody and enfuvirtide. With regard to this clone: No antigen is known for it.

The immunoSEQ assay was version 4, run in survey mode. The repertoire was sequenced with immunoSEQ multiplex PCR; TCRdb's copy has only in-frame clones and lacks some. The table has around 30,000 clones, roughly four fifths seen once. This specimen was CD4+ T cells sorted from PBMCs after approximately 19-hour stimulation, taken from a patient who received antiretroviral therapy. The sequence was obtained from an adult woman with HIV who was CMV-seropositive. The chain employs TRBV5-5 and TRBJ1-1; the match to TRBD1 covers 9 bases. The CDR3 region is CASSRMTGGNTEAFF. CDR3 nucleotides: TGTGCCAGCAGCCGGATGACAGGGGGGAACACTGAAGCTTTCTTT.